This T cell receptor beta chain was recorded in a study of shared clonotypes between healthy human individuals. Whole-study findings and limits: Larger richness was generally estimated for naive than memory subsets.

The CDR3 is made up of 17 amino acids. The germline V gene encodes CDR1 LGHNT and CDR2 FRNRAP. The J segment lost 7 bases and the V segment lost 0 bases, leaving 9 bases of the junction unmatched. Sequencing used immunoSEQ multiplex PCR; TCRdb keeps in-frame clones, though not all of them. Counted here are about 340,000 clones, roughly 70% occurring once; the ten biggest clones make up 8.5% to 12%. Worth noting for this clone: Its antigen remains unknown.

This sequence was found in a young man in good health. Source material: memory CD4+ T cells sorted from blood. Subset denoted: CD45RA-negative fraction. The chain is built from TRBV12-5 and TRBJ2-2; 9 nucleotides match TRBD2. DNA of the CDR3: TGTGCTAGTGGTTTGGTCAAGGCGGGAGGGCCGCTCGGGGAGCTGTTTTTT. Translated: CASGLVKAGGPLGELFF.